This TCR beta chain was recorded in a study of shared clonotypes between healthy human individuals. At the level of the study: Each donor's CD8 memory used one plate, CD8 naive two, each CD4 subset three.

CDR1 and CDR2 (germline): MNHEY, SMNVEV (reference sequence). Trimming left V 0 bases short and J 0 bases short, with 6 bases between. The CDR3 is made up of 16 amino acids. Findings and caveats of the study: Though the depth was large, rarefaction showed that sorted-subset sequencing was incomplete.

Libraries were prepared by immunoSEQ multiplex PCR; TCRdb keeps only in-frame clonotypes and omits some of them. The sample gives over 2 million clones, over 85% of which show up once; approximately 0.13% is in the top ten. Details on this clone: Its target is unknown.

The clonotype was recovered from a man between 18 and 35 years old in good health. The material sequenced was naive CD4+ T cells sorted from blood. Sample subset: CD45RA+ positively selected. The chain is built from TRBV27 and TRBJ1-6, with no clear D. This chain's CDR3 is CASSLSTSSYNSPLHF. The CDR3 coding sequence is TGTGCCAGCAGTTTATCGACAAGCTCCTATAATTCACCCCTCCACTTT.